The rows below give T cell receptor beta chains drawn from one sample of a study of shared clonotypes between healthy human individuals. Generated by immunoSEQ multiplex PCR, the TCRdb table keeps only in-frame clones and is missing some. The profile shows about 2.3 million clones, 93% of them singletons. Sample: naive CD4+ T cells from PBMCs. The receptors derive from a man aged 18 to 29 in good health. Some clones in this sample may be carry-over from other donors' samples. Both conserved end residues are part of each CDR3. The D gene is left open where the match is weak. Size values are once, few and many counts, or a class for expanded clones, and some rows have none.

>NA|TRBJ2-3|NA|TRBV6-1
TGTGCCAGCAGTGAACTACACACAGATACGCAGTATTTT
CASSELHTDTQYF
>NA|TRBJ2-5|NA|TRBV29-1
TGCAGCGTAAGGGGGGAGTGGGAGACCCAGTACTTC
CSVRGEWETQYF
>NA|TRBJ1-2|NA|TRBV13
TGTGCCAGCAGCTTGCTCTCGGTCGGTCCGGAGAACTATGGCTACACCTTC
CASSLLSVGPENYGYTF
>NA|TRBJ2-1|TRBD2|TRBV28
TGTGCCAGCAGTTCGAACATTTACGGACTAGCGGGCAGCAAAAGGTCCTACAATGAGCAGTTCTTC
CASSSNIYGLAGSKRSYNEQFF
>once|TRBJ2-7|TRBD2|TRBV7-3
TGTGCCAGCAGCTTAGGGACTAGCGGGGGCGAGCAGTACTTC
CASSLGTSGGEQYF
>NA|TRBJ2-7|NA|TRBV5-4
TGTGCCAGCACCTTGGACTTAGCGGTGCAGTACTTC
CASTLDLAVQYF
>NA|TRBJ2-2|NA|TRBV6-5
TGTGCCAGCAGTTCGCCTTTGGGGGCCGGGGAGCTGTTTTTT
CASSSPLGAGELFF
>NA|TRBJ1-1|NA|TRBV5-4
TGCGCCAGCAGCCAGGGAAGCAGGGCGGGGAATGAAGCTTTCTTT
CASSQGSRAGNEAFF
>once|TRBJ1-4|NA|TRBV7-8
TGTGCCAGCAGCTTAGGGCGACAGGAGAATGAAAAACTGTTTTTT
CASSLGRQENEKLFF
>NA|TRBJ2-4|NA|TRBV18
TGTGCCAGCTCACCATCCGCCCCCTCTAGCCCCAACAAAAACATTCAGTACTTC
CASSPSAPSSPNKNIQYF
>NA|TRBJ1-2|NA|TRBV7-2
TGTGCCAGCAGCTTCGACTATGGCTACACCTTC
CASSFDYGYTF
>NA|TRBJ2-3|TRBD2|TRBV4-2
TGTGCCAGCAGCCAAGGGACTAGCGGGAGTATTGCATGGCAGTATTTT
CASSQGTSGSIAWQYF
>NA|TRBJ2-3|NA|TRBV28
TGTGCCAGCAGTCAGACAGGTTTCACAGATACGCAGTATTTT
CASSQTGFTDTQYF
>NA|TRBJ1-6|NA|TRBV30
TGTGCCTGGAGGGACACAGGGAATTCACCCCTCCACTTT
CAWRDTGNSPLHF
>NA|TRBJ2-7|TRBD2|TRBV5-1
TGCGCCAGCAGCTTGGAACTAGCGGGGGCCTACGAGCAGTACTTC
CASSLELAGAYEQYF
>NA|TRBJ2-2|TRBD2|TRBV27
TGTGCCAGCAGTTTATCGCGGACTAGCGGGAACTCGAACACCGGGGAGCTGTTTTTT
CASSLSRTSGNSNTGELFF
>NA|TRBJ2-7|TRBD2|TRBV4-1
TGCGCCAGCAGTCGACTAGCGGGGCTCTACGAGCAGTACTTC
CASSRLAGLYEQYF
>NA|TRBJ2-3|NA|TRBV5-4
TGTGCCAGCAGCTGGCGGCCTCTGGATACGCAGTATTTT
CASSWRPLDTQYF
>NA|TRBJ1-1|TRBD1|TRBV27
TGTGCCAGCAGTAGGACAGGGATCGCAGCTTTCTTT
CASSRTGIAAFF
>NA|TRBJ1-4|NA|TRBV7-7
TGTGCCAGCAGCTTAGTGGGCAACTCGGCAACTAATGAAAAACTGTTTTTT
CASSLVGNSATNEKLFF
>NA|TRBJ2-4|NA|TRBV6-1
TGTGCCAGCACTGGGCAGGGTAGTTCCAAAAACATTCAGTACTTC
CASTGQGSSKNIQYF
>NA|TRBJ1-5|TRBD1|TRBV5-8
TGTGCCATTATCTCTGGGGACAGCAATAGCAATCAGCCCCAGCATTTT
CAIISGDSNSNQPQHF
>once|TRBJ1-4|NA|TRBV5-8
TGTGCCAGCAGCTTGGGAACAGGGTCTAATGAAAAACTGTTTTTT
CASSLGTGSNEKLFF
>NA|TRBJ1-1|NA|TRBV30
TGTGCCTGGAGTGTTCTGGGCACTGAAGCTTTCTTT
CAWSVLGTEAFF
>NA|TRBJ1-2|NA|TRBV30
TGTGCCTGGTTTTTAAACTATGGCTACACCTTC
CAWFLNYGYTF
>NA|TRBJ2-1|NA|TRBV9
TGTGCCAGCAGCGCCGAAGGGGACACCTACAATGAGCAGTTCTTC
CASSAEGDTYNEQFF
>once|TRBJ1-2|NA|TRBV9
TGTGCCAGCAGCCCCCGGATTGTGGCGACCTATGGCTACACCTTC
CASSPRIVATYGYTF
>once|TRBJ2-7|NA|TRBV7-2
TGTGCCAGCAGCTTAGATCTTACGGACTACGAGCAGTACTTC
CASSLDLTDYEQYF
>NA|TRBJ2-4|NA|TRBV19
TGTGCCAGTAGTATCGATCTGTACGCGGCCAAAAACATTCAGTACTTC
CASSIDLYAAKNIQYF
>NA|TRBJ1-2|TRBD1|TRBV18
TGTGCCAGCTCACCGAGGACAGGGGGAGACTATGGCTACACCTTC
CASSPRTGGDYGYTF
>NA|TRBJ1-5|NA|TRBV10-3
TGTGCCATCAGTGAGTCGAAAGGGGTGGGGCAGCCCCAGCATTTT
CAISESKGVGQPQHF
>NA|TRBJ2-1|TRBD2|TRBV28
TGTGCCAGCAGTACCTCCGGACTAGCGGGAGCGGGTTCCTACAATGAGCAGTTCTTC
CASSTSGLAGAGSYNEQFF
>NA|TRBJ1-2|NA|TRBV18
TGTGCCAGCTCACCGACGAACACTAACTATGGCTACACCTTC
CASSPTNTNYGYTF
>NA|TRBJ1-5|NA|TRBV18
TGTGCCAGCTCACAGGGGTCTAATCAGCCCCAGCATTTT
CASSQGSNQPQHF
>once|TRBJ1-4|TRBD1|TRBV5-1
TGCGCCAGCAGCCGAGGCCGACAGGGAGGATTCACTAATGAAAAACTGTTTTTT
CASSRGRQGGFTNEKLFF
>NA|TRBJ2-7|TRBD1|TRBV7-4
TGTGCCAGCACCCCCGGGACAGGAACCTACGAGCAGTACTTC
CASTPGTGTYEQYF